The 12 T cell receptor beta chains presented below share a single source sample, sequenced in a study of T cell changes during pregnancy in multiple sclerosis. Assay used: immunoSEQ multiplex PCR; TCRdb lists only in-frame clones, some missing. This table has about 29,000 clones, more than 90% appearing once. This specimen consisted of CD8+ T cells from peripheral blood mononuclear cells, obtained before pregnancy. The receptors stem from a female donor with multiple sclerosis, enrolled in a pregnancy study.

The V and J genes are TRBV9 and TRBJ2-2; D perhaps matches TRBD2 (5 bases). Germline V gene data show CDR1 as SGDLS and CDR2 as YYNGEE. The CDR3 has 11 residues. With 5 bases removed from V and 8 bases from J, the gap between germline ends came to 7 bases. CDR3 DNA sequence: TGTGCCAGCAGGGGCGGGGGGGAGCTGTTTTTT. Its protein product is CASRGGGELFF. Full variable domain (outside the CDR3, taken from reference TRBV9 and TRBJ2-2): DSGVTQTPKHLITATGQRVTLRCSPRSGDLSVYWYQQSLDQGLQFLIQYYNGEERAKGNILERFSAQQFPDLHSELNLSSLELGDSALYFCASRGGGELFFGEGSRLTVL.

V and J are TRBV6-6 and TRBJ2-4, with D unclear. V lost 0 bases, J lost 5 bases, and 14 bases lay in between. Germline loops: CDR1 MNHNY, CDR2 SVGAGI (reference sequence). The length of the CDR3 is 16 residues. The CDR3 sequence is CASSYSMADIQNIQYF. The CDR3 DNA reads TGTGCCAGCAGTTACTCGATGGCGGATATCCAAAACATTCAGTACTTC.

The V call is TRBV5-1, the J call TRBJ2-1, with D possibly matching TRBD2 (5 bases). Trimming left V 0 bases short and J 7 bases short, with 11 bases between. Germline V lookup: CDR1 SGHRS, CDR2 YFSETQ. This CDR3 is built from 14 residues. CDR3 nucleotide sequence: TGCGCCAGCAGCTTGGGTTACGGGGAGAATGAGCAGTTCTTC. Translating gives CASSLGYGENEQFF.

The chain is built from TRBV7-7 and TRBJ2-5; possibly TRBD1 for D (6 bases). V shed 3 bases and J shed 1 base, with 12 bases lying between them. Germline CDR1 and CDR2: SSHAT and FNYEAQ (reference sequence). The CDR3 has 15 amino acids. The CDR3 sequence is CASSLGAISQETQYF. The CDR3 DNA is TGTGCCAGCAGCTTGGGGGCCATATCCCAAGAGACCCAGTACTTC.

A remark on this clone: A far larger clone is only one base removed, so a read error is likely. V is TRBV2 and J is TRBJ1-1, with TRBD1 identical over 8 bases. V was clipped by 5 bases and J by 1 base; unmatched bases: 3. CDR3 size: 14 residues. CDR1 is SNHLY and CDR2 is FYNNEI in the germline V gene. Here the CDR3 reads CASSLQGGNTEAFF. The DNA of the CDR3 is TGTGCCAGCAGTTTACAGGGGGGGAACACTGAAGCTTTCTTT.

The rearrangement uses TRBV6-4 and TRBJ1-6; TRBD1 aligns across 8 bases. The CDR3 runs 14 residues. J was trimmed by 7 bases and V by 6 bases; bases with no gene match: 5. Per the germline V gene, CDR1 is MRHNA and CDR2 is SNTAGT. Here the CDR3 reads CASRLTGANSPLHF. The DNA of the CDR3 is TGTGCCAGCAGGCTGACAGGGGCCAATTCACCCCTCCACTTT.

The chain links TRBV7-9 to TRBJ2-4; no clear D gene. V shed 5 bases and J shed 0 bases, with 17 bases lying between them. Germline V lookup: CDR1 SEHNR, CDR2 FQNEAQ (reference sequence). The length of the CDR3 is 17 residues. CDR3 protein: CASSPLTHPEAKNIQYF. CDR3 DNA: TGTGCCAGCAGCCCACTGACTCATCCGGAAGCCAAAAACATTCAGTACTTC.

V gene TRBV4-3 combines with J gene TRBJ2-1, with TRBD2 matching 10 bases. The CDR3 is 18 residues long. V gave up 0 bases and J gave up 6 bases; unmatched junction bases: 11. Germline CDR1 is LGHNA and CDR2 is YSLEER. The CDR3: CASSQDLAGGMGGNEQFF. DNA of the CDR3: TGCGCCAGCAGCCAAGATTTAGCGGGGGGCATGGGGGGCAATGAGCAGTTCTTC.

V usage is TRBV27 and J usage is TRBJ2-1, with D possibly being TRBD1 (5 bases). Germline V gene data show CDR1 as MNHEY and CDR2 as SMNVEV (reference sequence). Trimming stripped 3 bases from V and 9 bases from J, with 9 bases between. The CDR3 length is 12 residues. CDR3 sequence reads: CASSFPGIEQFF. CDR3 bases: TGTGCCAGCAGTTTCCCAGGGATTGAGCAGTTCTTC.

The chain has TRBV2 and TRBJ1-6; 7 bases fit TRBD1. The trim removed 5 bases at V and 5 bases at J, leaving 6 bases unmatched. This CDR3 is built from 15 residues. Germline lookup yields CDR1 SNHLY and CDR2 FYNNEI. The CDR3 DNA sequence: TGTGCCAGCAGTCCCGACAGGGTTGATAATTCACCCCTCCACTTT. Translation gives CASSPDRVDNSPLHF.

This clone was counted a single time. The chain employs TRBV27 and TRBJ1-4; tentatively, D is TRBD1 (6 bases). V lost 4 bases and J lost 0, with 15 bases in between. CDR3 length: 17 residues. Germline V gene lookup returns CDR1 MNHEY and CDR2 SMNVEV (reference sequence). CDR3 sequence reads: CASSSGGGGSTNEKLFF. The CDR3 DNA sequence: TGTGCCAGCAGTTCCGGCGGGGGCGGGTCAACTAATGAAAAACTGTTTTTT.

This chain links TRBV15 with TRBJ2-7, with D perhaps matching TRBD2 (6 bases). Germline V gives CDR1 LNHNV, CDR2 YYDKDF (reference sequence). V lost 5 bases to trimming and J lost 4 bases, with 15 bases between them. The CDR3 is 14 amino acids. The CDR3 DNA follows: TGTGCCACCAGCTCTCGGGACGGGGGTTACGAGCAGTACTTC. It is translated as CATSSRDGGYEQYF.